The rows below give T cell receptor beta chains drawn from one sample of a study of blood T cell repertoires in COVID-19. This table comes from immunoSEQ multiplex PCR, and its TCRdb copy is limited to in-frame clones, with some not included. The sample holds roughly 280,000 clones, approximately 86% seen once. Sequencing input: peripheral blood. The receptor source for this set is a man aged 25-45 years with active or convalescent COVID-19. Each CDR3 is given with its conserved first and last residue. A D gene is named only where the DNA matches it firmly. Clone size is given for some rows only: seen once, a few or many times, or a class if the clone is expanded.

>TRBD2|.|TRBJ2-1|TRBV7-2
CASSLPGLAVYNEQFF
TGTGCCAGCAGCTTACCGGGACTAGCGGTGTACAATGAGCAGTTCTTC
>.|.|TRBJ2-3|TRBV5-4
CASSPPGSGTIFTDTQYF
TGTGCCAGCAGCCCACCGGGGTCCGGGACAATATTCACAGATACGCAGTATTTT
>.|.|TRBJ2-3|TRBV27
CATSVGGSTDTQYF
TGTGCCACCTCGGTCGGGGGTTCCACAGATACGCAGTATTTT
>.|.|TRBJ1-5|TRBV6-5
CASAGQPRDQPQHF
TGTGCCAGCGCCGGACAGCCGAGGGATCAGCCCCAGCATTTT
>TRBD1|.|TRBJ2-2|TRBV6-5
CASLRQGANTGELFF
TGTGCCAGCTTAAGACAGGGGGCAAACACCGGGGAGCTGTTTTTT
>.|.|TRBJ1-1|TRBV4-1
CASSQDLLTLSPQNTEAFF
TGCGCCAGCAGCCAAGATCTTCTTACTTTGAGTCCCCAGAACACTGAAGCTTTCTTT
>TRBD1|.|TRBJ1-4|TRBV10-2
CASSDQTGEKLFF
TGCGCCAGCAGTGATCAGACAGGGGAAAAACTGTTTTTT
>TRBD2|.|TRBJ2-5|TRBV18
CASSPVLAGRETQYF
TGTGCCAGCTCACCAGTCCTAGCGGGGCGAGAGACCCAGTACTTC
>.|once|TRBJ2-3|TRBV18
CASSPRGGGLVDTQYF
TGTGCCAGCTCACCACGAGGGGGGGGCCTAGTAGATACGCAGTATTTT
>.|.|TRBJ2-6|TRBV4-1
CASSQETVLGGANVLTF
TGCGCCAGCAGCCAAGAGACAGTTCTGGGAGGGGCCAACGTCCTGACTTTC
>TRBD1|once|TRBJ2-7|TRBV4-3
CASSHAGTGDEQYF
TGCGCCAGCAGCCATGCCGGGACAGGGGACGAGCAGTACTTC
>.|.|TRBJ2-5|TRBV14
CASSHRAGKETQYF
TGTGCCAGCAGCCATCGGGCGGGAAAAGAGACCCAGTACTTC
>.|once|TRBJ2-4|TRBV20-1
CSASSGYNKNIQYF
TGCAGTGCTAGTTCAGGGTACAACAAAAACATTCAGTACTTC
>TRBD1|.|TRBJ2-1|TRBV3-1/TRBV3-2
CASSNRQGKRYNEQFF
TGTGCCAGCAGCAACAGACAGGGGAAGAGGTACAATGAGCAGTTCTTC
>.|once|TRBJ1-3|TRBV7-9
CASSLSGGARNTIYF
TGTGCCAGCAGCCTGAGCGGGGGGGCTCGAAACACCATATATTTT
>.|.|TRBJ2-3|TRBV6-6
CASSLESPSTDTQYF
TGTGCCAGCAGCCTAGAGTCGCCCTCCACAGATACGCAGTATTTT
>.|.|TRBJ1-5|TRBV4-1
CASSQEIRGNQPQHF
TGCGCCAGCAGCCAAGAGATTAGGGGAAATCAGCCCCAGCATTTT
>.|.|TRBJ2-1|TRBV7-3
CASSSYRVSSYNEQFF
TGTGCCAGCAGCTCCTACAGGGTGTCCTCCTACAATGAGCAGTTCTTC
>TRBD1|.|TRBJ2-7|TRBV5-4
CASSRPGQSYEQYF
TGTGCCAGCAGCCGTCCGGGACAGTCCTACGAGCAGTACTTC
>TRBD1|.|TRBJ1-6|TRBV5-4
CASSFGTAYSPLHF
TGTGCCAGCAGCTTCGGGACAGCCTATTCACCCCTCCACTTT
>TRBD1|.|TRBJ1-1|TRBV10-3
CAISESAGGLYTEAFF
TGTGCCATCAGTGAGTCGGCAGGGGGCTTGTACACTGAAGCTTTCTTT
>TRBD1|.|TRBJ1-1|TRBV2
CASSEAGQGGTEAFF
TGTGCCAGCAGTGAAGCGGGACAGGGAGGGACTGAAGCTTTCTTT
>.|.|TRBJ1-5|TRBV2
CASSELGGGSNQPQHF
TGTGCCAGCAGTGAACTAGGGGGTGGTAGCAATCAGCCCCAGCATTTT
>.|.|TRBJ2-5|TRBV27
CASSLTPWAETQYF
TGTGCCAGCAGTTTAACCCCCTGGGCGGAGACCCAGTACTTC
>TRBD1|.|TRBJ1-6|TRBV27
CASSTAGQGRSPLHF
TGTGCCAGCAGTACGGCAGGACAGGGGAGGTCACCCCTCCACTTT
>.|.|TRBJ2-3|TRBV6-5
CASKMDTTQYF
TGTGCCAGCAAAATGGACACAACGCAGTATTTT
>TRBD1|.|TRBJ1-6|TRBV5-1
CASSSGTEDSPLHF
TGCGCCAGCAGCTCCGGGACAGAGGATTCACCCCTCCACTTT
>TRBD1|.|TRBJ1-1|TRBV10-2
CASTEDRGTEAFF
TGCGCCAGCACCGAGGACAGGGGCACTGAAGCTTTCTTT
>.|many|TRBJ1-6|TRBV7-9
CASRNTETASPNSPLHF
TGTGCCAGCAGAAACACAGAGACAGCGTCCCCTAATTCACCCCTCCACTTT
>.|.|TRBJ1-3|TRBV27
CASSPSTGEYSGNTIYF
TGTGCCAGCAGTCCATCGACAGGTGAATATTCTGGAAACACCATATATTTT
>TRBD1|.|TRBJ1-1|TRBV27
CASSLGQVGEAFF
TGTGCCAGCAGTTTAGGACAGGTGGGTGAAGCTTTCTTT
>TRBD1|.|TRBJ1-2|TRBV25-1
CASSKGGTGGANYGYTF
TGTGCCAGCAGTAAAGGAGGGACAGGGGGAGCTAACTATGGCTACACCTTC
>.|.|TRBJ1-2|TRBV4-3
CASSHGQFNYGYTF
TGCGCCAGCAGCCATGGACAGTTCAACTATGGCTACACCTTC
>.|.|TRBJ1-5|TRBV10-3
CAISEKGLPVGGQPQHF
TGTGCCATCAGTGAGAAGGGGTTACCAGTGGGAGGGCAGCCCCAGCATTTT
>TRBD1|.|TRBJ1-2|TRBV10-3
CAIGTADNYGYTF
TGTGCCATCGGGACAGCCGATAACTATGGCTACACCTTC
>TRBD2|.|TRBJ2-5|TRBV9
CASSVEPGGQETQYF
TGTGCCAGCAGCGTAGAGCCGGGGGGACAAGAGACCCAGTACTTC
>TRBD2|.|TRBJ2-5|TRBV4-1
CASSQGLGLAGEETQYF
TGCGCCAGCAGCCAGGGACTGGGACTAGCGGGGGAAGAGACCCAGTACTTC
>.|.|TRBJ2-7|TRBV7-9
CASSLTTPAYEQYF
TGTGCCAGCAGCTTAACGACTCCTGCCTACGAGCAGTACTTC
>TRBD2|.|TRBJ2-1|TRBV4-2
CASSQVRLAGLDEQFF
TGTGCCAGCAGCCAAGTCCGACTAGCGGGGTTAGATGAGCAGTTCTTC
>.|.|TRBJ2-7|TRBV10-2
CASSDSSSYEQYF
TGCGCCAGCAGTGACTCGAGCTCCTACGAGCAGTACTTC
>.|.|TRBJ2-3|TRBV27
CASSLGRTGRDTQYF
TGTGCCAGCAGTTTAGGTCGCACGGGTCGTGATACGCAGTATTTT
>.|.|TRBJ1-3|TRBV13
CASRLGANGFGGNTIYF
TGTGCCAGCAGATTAGGGGCCAACGGGTTTGGTGGAAACACCATATATTTT
>TRBD1|.|TRBJ2-1|TRBV25-1
CASSEQQGTSYNEQFF
TGTGCCAGCAGTGAACAACAGGGGACCTCCTACAATGAGCAGTTCTTC
>TRBD1|.|TRBJ2-5|TRBV11-2
CASSPDRGYGETQYF
TGTGCCAGCAGCCCGGACAGGGGTTACGGAGAGACCCAGTACTTC
>.|once|TRBJ2-1|TRBV6-4
CASSLEAGNGINEQFF
TGTGCCAGCAGTCTCGAAGCGGGCAACGGGATCAATGAGCAGTTCTTC
>TRBD2|.|TRBJ2-1|TRBV3-1/TRBV3-2
CASSRVAGGYNEQFF
TGTGCCAGCAGCCGAGTAGCGGGGGGCTACAATGAGCAGTTCTTC
>.|.|TRBJ1-1|TRBV19
CASSSRQTNTEAFF
TGTGCCAGTAGTTCGAGACAGACTAACACTGAAGCTTTCTTT
>.|.|TRBJ1-1|TRBV3-1/TRBV3-2
CASSQGWVNPRMNTEAFF
TGTGCCAGCAGCCAAGGGTGGGTCAACCCGCGGATGAACACTGAAGCTTTCTTT
>TRBD1|.|TRBJ2-2|TRBV19
CASSNPTGFGIPGELFF
TGTGCCAGTAGTAACCCGACAGGGTTTGGTATCCCCGGGGAGCTGTTTTTT
>.|.|TRBJ2-7|TRBV6-5
CASSYNRESYEQYF
TGTGCCAGCAGTTACAATCGAGAGTCCTACGAGCAGTACTTC
>.|.|TRBJ2-7|TRBV5-4
CASSLRGNYEQYF
TGTGCCAGCAGCTTACGAGGGAACTACGAGCAGTACTTC
>TRBD1|.|TRBJ2-3|TRBV18
CASSRRQGDTDTQYF
TGTGCCAGCTCTCGACGACAGGGGGACACAGATACGCAGTATTTT
>.|.|TRBJ1-3|TRBV5-6
CASRFWGSGNTIYF
TGTGCCAGCAGGTTCTGGGGCTCAGGAAACACCATATATTTT
>.|.|TRBJ1-5|TRBV12-3/TRBV12-4
CASSLTGNQPQHF
TGTGCCAGCAGTTTGACGGGGAATCAGCCCCAGCATTTT